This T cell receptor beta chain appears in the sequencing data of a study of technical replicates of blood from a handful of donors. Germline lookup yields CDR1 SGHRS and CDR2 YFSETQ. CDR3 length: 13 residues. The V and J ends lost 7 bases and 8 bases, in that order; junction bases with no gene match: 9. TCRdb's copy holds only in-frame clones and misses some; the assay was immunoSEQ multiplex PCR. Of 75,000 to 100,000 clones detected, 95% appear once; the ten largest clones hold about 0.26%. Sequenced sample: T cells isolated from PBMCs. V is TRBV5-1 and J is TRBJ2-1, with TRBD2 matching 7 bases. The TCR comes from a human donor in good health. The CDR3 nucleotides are TGCGCCAGCCACTTGGGGGGGGTTGATGAGCAGTTCTTC. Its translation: CASHLGGVDEQFF.